The present TCR beta chain was sequenced within a study of cytomegalovirus exposure and HLA in healthy donors. Germline V gene sequence: CDR1 SGHRS, CDR2 YFSETQ. Trimming took off 4 bases at V and 1 base at J, with 13 bases between the two ends. The length of the CDR3 is 15 residues. The PCR made use of 60 Vbeta and 13 Jbeta primers. Data came from immunoSEQ multiplex PCR; TCRdb stores just in-frame clones and leaves some out. The repertoire holds some 200,000 clones, with around 80% as singletons. Whole-study findings and limits: Roughly even sequencing depth across donors was the assumption behind the presence/absence analyses. Among the most significant clusters, several appeared linked to common viral pathogens in a later analysis. Diagnosis of cytomegalovirus status made by the classifier reportedly showed high specificity and sensitivity.

To note about this clone: Its specificity is not known.

The rearrangement uses TRBV5-1 and TRBJ2-3; no definite D call. The receptor comes from a woman between 55 and 75 years old in good health and CMV-seropositive. Sample: PBMCs. The CDR3 is CASSSQSQGTDTQYF. CDR3 sequence (DNA): TGCGCCAGCAGCAGCCAATCCCAGGGCACAGATACGCAGTATTTT.